The rows below give T cell receptor beta chains drawn from one sample of a study of sequential checkpoint blockade in melanoma. Using immunoSEQ multiplex PCR, the repertoire was profiled, and TCRdb retains in-frame clones only, with some absent. The table lists around 12,000 clones, about four fifths of them singletons. The source material was CD8+ T cells sorted from blood (inferred from file names), sampled from a patient given nivolumab and ipilimumab in sequence. Source of these receptors: a human donor with melanoma. Each CDR3 is given with its conserved first and last residue. The D gene is left open where the match is weak. The size entry is marked missing in some rows and otherwise reads once, few, many or a size class.

len: 16
d_gene: -
abundance: -
j_gene: TRBJ2-6
v_gene: TRBV10-1
CDR3nt: TGCGCCAGCAGTGAGTCGTGGGGGCCTGGGGCCAACGTCCTGACTTTC
CDR3aa: CASSESWGPGANVLTF

len: 16
d_gene: TRBD2
abundance: -
j_gene: TRBJ2-1
v_gene: TRBV29-1
CDR3nt: TGCAGCGTTGAAGGTGGAGCTAGCGGCTCCTACAATGAGCAGTTCTTC
CDR3aa: CSVEGGASGSYNEQFF

len: 12
d_gene: -
abundance: -
j_gene: TRBJ2-7
v_gene: TRBV29-1
CDR3nt: TGCAGCGTCTCCGGACATCCACGCGAGCAGTACTTC
CDR3aa: CSVSGHPREQYF

len: 14
d_gene: -
abundance: few
j_gene: TRBJ2-7
v_gene: TRBV6-1
CDR3nt: TGTGCCAGCAGTGCTCTCGGGAGCTCCTACGAGCAGTACTTC
CDR3aa: CASSALGSSYEQYF

len: 13
d_gene: -
abundance: -
j_gene: TRBJ2-7
v_gene: TRBV27
CDR3nt: TGTGCCAGCGCCGTCCAGGGGACCTACGAGCAGTACTTC
CDR3aa: CASAVQGTYEQYF

len: 15
d_gene: -
abundance: -
j_gene: TRBJ1-5
v_gene: TRBV7-6
CDR3nt: TGTGCCAGCAGCTCGGACAGTTATAGCAATCAGCCCCAGCATTTT
CDR3aa: CASSSDSYSNQPQHF

len: 12
d_gene: TRBD1
abundance: few
j_gene: TRBJ2-7
v_gene: TRBV7-9
CDR3nt: TGTGCCAGCAGGGGGACAGGGGGTGAGCAGTACTTC
CDR3aa: CASRGTGGEQYF

len: 16
d_gene: TRBD1
abundance: -
j_gene: TRBJ1-2
v_gene: TRBV5-4
CDR3nt: TGTGCCAGCAGCTTGGATGGGACAGGGTTTAACTATGGCTACACCTTC
CDR3aa: CASSLDGTGFNYGYTF

len: 14
d_gene: TRBD2
abundance: -
j_gene: TRBJ2-5
v_gene: TRBV9
CDR3nt: TGTGCCAGCAGCGGAGCGGGATCCTTGGGGACCCAGTACTTC
CDR3aa: CASSGAGSLGTQYF

len: 15
d_gene: -
abundance: -
j_gene: TRBJ2-5
v_gene: TRBV14
CDR3nt: TGTGCCAGCAGCCAAGAACGCAGGTACCAAGAGACCCAGTACTTC
CDR3aa: CASSQERRYQETQYF

len: 16
d_gene: -
abundance: -
j_gene: TRBJ2-1
v_gene: TRBV21-1
CDR3nt: TGTGCCAGCAGCTCCCGACTAGCGGGGTTTTACAATGAGCAGTTCTTC
CDR3aa: CASSSRLAGFYNEQFF

len: 18
d_gene: TRBD2
abundance: -
j_gene: TRBJ2-5
v_gene: TRBV5-1
CDR3nt: TGCGCCAGCAGCTTCCTCTGGGCCATGCCTAGCGGGGAAAAGACCCAGTACTTC
CDR3aa: CASSFLWAMPSGEKTQYF

len: 15
d_gene: -
abundance: -
j_gene: TRBJ2-6
v_gene: TRBV6-6
CDR3nt: TGTGCCAGCAGTTATACAGACTCTGGGGCCAACGTCCTGACTTTC
CDR3aa: CASSYTDSGANVLTF

len: 13
d_gene: TRBD1
abundance: few
j_gene: TRBJ1-6
v_gene: TRBV10-3
CDR3nt: TGTGCCAGTGCAGACAGGGAGAATTCACCCCTCCACTTT
CDR3aa: CASADRENSPLHF

len: 17
d_gene: TRBD2
abundance: -
j_gene: TRBJ2-1
v_gene: TRBV7-9
CDR3nt: TGTGCCAGCAGCTCCGGACTAGCGCGATCGCGCTCGAATGAGCAGTTCTTC
CDR3aa: CASSSGLARSRSNEQFF

len: 15
d_gene: TRBD2
abundance: -
j_gene: TRBJ2-5
v_gene: TRBV7-9
CDR3nt: TGTGCCAGCAGCCCAGGACTAGCGTCTAAAGAGACCCAGTACTTC
CDR3aa: CASSPGLASKETQYF

len: 15
d_gene: TRBD2
abundance: few
j_gene: TRBJ2-7
v_gene: TRBV28
CDR3nt: TGTGCCAGCAGCTTAGCGGGGGGGGACTCCTACGAGCAGTACTTC
CDR3aa: CASSLAGGDSYEQYF

len: 15
d_gene: -
abundance: -
j_gene: TRBJ1-5
v_gene: TRBV2
CDR3nt: TGTGCCAGCAGAAAGCCGGGACTGGGCAATCAGCCCCAGCATTTT
CDR3aa: CASRKPGLGNQPQHF

len: 15
d_gene: TRBD2
abundance: -
j_gene: TRBJ2-7
v_gene: TRBV27
CDR3nt: TGTGCCAGCAGTCCCGGACTAGCGGGAGTTCGCGAGCAGTACTTC
CDR3aa: CASSPGLAGVREQYF

len: 11
d_gene: -
abundance: -
j_gene: TRBJ2-5
v_gene: TRBV27
CDR3nt: TGTGCCTGCGGGGGCCGGGAGACCCAGTACTTC
CDR3aa: CACGGRETQYF

len: 15
d_gene: TRBD2
abundance: -
j_gene: TRBJ2-2
v_gene: TRBV9
CDR3nt: TGTGCCAGCAGCGTACCAAGCGGGGGTACCGGGGAGCTGTTTTTT
CDR3aa: CASSVPSGGTGELFF

len: 15
d_gene: TRBD2
abundance: -
j_gene: TRBJ2-2
v_gene: TRBV12-5
CDR3nt: TGTGCTAGTGGTTTGGAGCGGGGGGGCACCGGGGAGCTGTTTTTT
CDR3aa: CASGLERGGTGELFF

len: 15
d_gene: TRBD2
abundance: -
j_gene: TRBJ2-5
v_gene: TRBV2
CDR3nt: TGTGCCAGCAGTGAAGCCAAGCCTAGCGGGGAGACCCAGTACTTC
CDR3aa: CASSEAKPSGETQYF

len: 15
d_gene: TRBD1
abundance: -
j_gene: TRBJ2-7
v_gene: TRBV25-1
CDR3nt: TGTGCCAGCATTACATCCGGGACAGGGGACTACGAGCAGTACTTC
CDR3aa: CASITSGTGDYEQYF

len: 13
d_gene: TRBD2
abundance: few
j_gene: TRBJ2-7
v_gene: TRBV19
CDR3nt: TGTGCCACCAGCGGGGGGGCAATAAGCGAGCAGTACTTC
CDR3aa: CATSGGAISEQYF

len: 13
d_gene: TRBD1
abundance: once
j_gene: TRBJ2-7
v_gene: TRBV28
CDR3nt: TGTGCCAGCAGTCCCCTCGACAGGGACGAGCAGTACTTC
CDR3aa: CASSPLDRDEQYF

len: 15
d_gene: TRBD2
abundance: -
j_gene: TRBJ2-3
v_gene: TRBV5-4
CDR3nt: TGTGCCAGCAGCTTAAGTCCTAGCGGGGCAGATACGCAGTATTTT
CDR3aa: CASSLSPSGADTQYF

len: 14
d_gene: TRBD1
abundance: -
j_gene: TRBJ1-4
v_gene: TRBV6-5
CDR3nt: TGTGCCAGCAGTTGGACAGGGCTTAATGAAAAACTGTTTTTT
CDR3aa: CASSWTGLNEKLFF

len: 17
d_gene: -
abundance: -
j_gene: TRBJ2-3
v_gene: TRBV7-9
CDR3nt: TGTGCCAGCAGCTTAGTATTCAGGACTCAAAGCACAGATACGCAGTATTTT
CDR3aa: CASSLVFRTQSTDTQYF

len: 12
d_gene: -
abundance: -
j_gene: TRBJ1-2
v_gene: TRBV5-6
CDR3nt: TGTGCCAGTACCGGCAGGCCTAAGGGCTACACCTTC
CDR3aa: CASTGRPKGYTF

len: 14
d_gene: -
abundance: few
j_gene: TRBJ2-7
v_gene: TRBV28
CDR3nt: TGTGCCAGCAGTTTTTTACAGATTGATTACGAGCAGTACTTC
CDR3aa: CASSFLQIDYEQYF

len: 15
d_gene: TRBD2
abundance: -
j_gene: TRBJ2-7
v_gene: TRBV5-4
CDR3nt: TGTGCCAGCAGGGCTGTGGGAGCTAGCGGTTACGAGCAGTACTTC
CDR3aa: CASRAVGASGYEQYF

len: 13
d_gene: TRBD2
abundance: -
j_gene: TRBJ2-7
v_gene: TRBV27
CDR3nt: TGTGCCAGCAGCCCGACTAGCGGTAACGAGCAGTACTTC
CDR3aa: CASSPTSGNEQYF

len: 16
d_gene: -
abundance: -
j_gene: TRBJ2-5
v_gene: TRBV10-3
CDR3nt: TGTGCCATCAGTGAACTACCACCCGGGGGGCTCGAGACCCAGTACTTC
CDR3aa: CAISELPPGGLETQYF

len: 14
d_gene: -
abundance: -
j_gene: TRBJ1-4
v_gene: TRBV5-1
CDR3nt: TGCGCCAGCAGCTCCGACAGAGCTAATGAAAAACTGTTTTTT
CDR3aa: CASSSDRANEKLFF

len: 15
d_gene: TRBD1
abundance: -
j_gene: TRBJ1-2
v_gene: TRBV19
CDR3nt: TGTGCCAGTAGTCCCGGGACAGGGGGCACCTATGGCTACACCTTC
CDR3aa: CASSPGTGGTYGYTF

len: 16
d_gene: -
abundance: -
j_gene: TRBJ1-4
v_gene: TRBV9
CDR3nt: TGTGCCAGCAGCGTAGAAGGGGGAACGGGGAATGAAAAACTGTTTTTT
CDR3aa: CASSVEGGTGNEKLFF

len: 15
d_gene: TRBD2
abundance: -
j_gene: TRBJ2-7
v_gene: TRBV9
CDR3nt: TGTGCCAGCAGCGTAGATGGTAGCGGGAGCTACGAGCAGTACTTC
CDR3aa: CASSVDGSGSYEQYF

len: 17
d_gene: TRBD1
abundance: medium-sized
j_gene: TRBJ1-1
v_gene: TRBV10-1
CDR3nt: TGCGCCAGCAGCTCGGGACAGGGACCGTTCCTGAACACTGAAGCTTTCTTT
CDR3aa: CASSSGQGPFLNTEAFF

len: 16
d_gene: TRBD1
abundance: -
j_gene: TRBJ2-4
v_gene: TRBV6-1
CDR3nt: TGTGCCAGCAGTGAAGTTCAGGGGGCGCGGCAAAACATTCAGTACTTC
CDR3aa: CASSEVQGARQNIQYF

len: 15
d_gene: -
abundance: -
j_gene: TRBJ2-7
v_gene: TRBV19
CDR3nt: TGTGCCAGTAGTATAGTAAACCGGGGGAGCTACGAGCAGTACTTC
CDR3aa: CASSIVNRGSYEQYF

len: 14
d_gene: -
abundance: -
j_gene: TRBJ2-7
v_gene: TRBV9
CDR3nt: TGTGCCAGCAGCGCGACAGTTTCAGGCCACGAGCAGTACTTC
CDR3aa: CASSATVSGHEQYF

len: 15
d_gene: TRBD2
abundance: -
j_gene: TRBJ2-7
v_gene: TRBV27
CDR3nt: TGTGCCAGCAGTCAAGGACTAGCGGGAACCTACGAGCAGTACTTC
CDR3aa: CASSQGLAGTYEQYF

len: 14
d_gene: TRBD1
abundance: -
j_gene: TRBJ2-7
v_gene: TRBV18
CDR3nt: TGTGCCAGCTCACTGGGGACAGGGTGGTACGAGCAGTACTTC
CDR3aa: CASSLGTGWYEQYF

len: 16
d_gene: TRBD1
abundance: once
j_gene: TRBJ2-1
v_gene: TRBV7-9
CDR3nt: TGTGCCAGCAGAGGCCTCCCCGGGACAGGGATGAATGAGCAGTTCTTC
CDR3aa: CASRGLPGTGMNEQFF

len: 14
d_gene: TRBD1
abundance: medium-sized
j_gene: TRBJ2-2
v_gene: TRBV5-1
CDR3nt: TGCGCCAGCAGCTGGACAGGGCAAACCGGGGAGCTGTTTTTT
CDR3aa: CASSWTGQTGELFF

len: 13
d_gene: -
abundance: few
j_gene: TRBJ1-2
v_gene: TRBV30
CDR3nt: TGTGCCTGGAGTTGGGGAGGGAACTATGGCTACACCTTC
CDR3aa: CAWSWGGNYGYTF

len: 16
d_gene: TRBD1
abundance: -
j_gene: TRBJ2-7
v_gene: TRBV14
CDR3nt: TGTGCCAGCAGCCAATCTCCGACAGGGCGGTCCTACGAGCAGTACTTC
CDR3aa: CASSQSPTGRSYEQYF

len: 16
d_gene: -
abundance: -
j_gene: TRBJ2-3
v_gene: TRBV7-8
CDR3nt: TGTGCCAGCAGCTTCCGGGGTACGACTCGCACAGATACGCAGTATTTT
CDR3aa: CASSFRGTTRTDTQYF